This T cell receptor beta chain came from a study of metastatic and nonmetastatic thyroid tumors. About the study: Thyroid patients, malignant and benign, had repertoires compared across blood and tumor or nodule tissue.

Trimming pared 6 bases from V and 3 bases from J, leaving 12 bases between. CDR1 is MDHEN, CDR2 SYDVKM, per germline. This CDR3 has 13 amino acids. This clone has more than one count but fewer than ten. Patients were all untreated before their thyroid surgery. TCRdb redid the clone calls on the PCR reads using MiXCR. The sample consists of over 10,000 clones, under 30% of them appearing once. This clonotype originated in a male donor with papillary thyroid cancer or a benign thyroid nodule (not recorded which). Some clones in this sample may be carry-over from other donors' samples. V gene TRBV28 combines with J gene TRBJ2-7; tentatively, D is TRBD2 (5 bases). Material for sequencing was blood. The CDR3 DNA reads TGTGCCAGCAGGAAGAGCGGTCTCTACGAGCAGTACTTC. This sequence encodes CASRKSGLYEQYF. The variable domain in full, completed from reference TRBV28 and TRBJ2-7, reads DVKVTQSSRYLVKRTGEKVFLECVQDMDHENMFWYRQDPGLGLRLIYFSYDVKMKEKGDIPEGYSVSREKKERFSLILESASTNQTSMYLCASRKSGLYEQYFGPGTRLTVT.